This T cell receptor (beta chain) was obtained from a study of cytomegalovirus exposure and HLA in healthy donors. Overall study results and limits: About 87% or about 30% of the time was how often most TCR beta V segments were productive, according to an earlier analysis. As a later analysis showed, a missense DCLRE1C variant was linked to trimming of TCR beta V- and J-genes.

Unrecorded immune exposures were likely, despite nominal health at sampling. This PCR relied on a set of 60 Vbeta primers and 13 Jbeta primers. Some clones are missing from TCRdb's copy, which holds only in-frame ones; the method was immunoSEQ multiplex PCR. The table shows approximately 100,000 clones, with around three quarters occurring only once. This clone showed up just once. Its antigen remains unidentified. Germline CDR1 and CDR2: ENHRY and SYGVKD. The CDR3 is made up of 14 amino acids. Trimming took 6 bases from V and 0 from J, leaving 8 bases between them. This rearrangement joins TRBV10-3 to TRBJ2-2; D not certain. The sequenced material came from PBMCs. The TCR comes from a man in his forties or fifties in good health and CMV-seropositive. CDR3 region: CAIRERTNTGELFF. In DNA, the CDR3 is TGTGCCATCAGAGAGCGTACGAACACCGGGGAGCTGTTTTTT.